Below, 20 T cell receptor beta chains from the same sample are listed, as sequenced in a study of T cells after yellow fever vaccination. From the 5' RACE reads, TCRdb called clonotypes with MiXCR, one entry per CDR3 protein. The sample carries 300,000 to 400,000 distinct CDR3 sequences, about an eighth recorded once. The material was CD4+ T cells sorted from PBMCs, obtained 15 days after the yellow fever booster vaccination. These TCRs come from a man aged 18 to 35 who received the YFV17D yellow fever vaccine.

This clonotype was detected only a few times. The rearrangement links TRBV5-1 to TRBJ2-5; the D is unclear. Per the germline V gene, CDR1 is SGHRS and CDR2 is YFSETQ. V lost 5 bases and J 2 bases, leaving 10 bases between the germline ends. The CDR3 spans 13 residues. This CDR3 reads CASRPGPQETQYF. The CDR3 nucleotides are TGCGCCAGCAGACCCGGACCTCAAGAGACCCAGTACTTC.

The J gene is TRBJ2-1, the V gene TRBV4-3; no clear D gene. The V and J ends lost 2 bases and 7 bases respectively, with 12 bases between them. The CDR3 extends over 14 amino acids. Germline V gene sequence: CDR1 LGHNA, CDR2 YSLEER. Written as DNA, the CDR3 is TGCGCCAGCAGCCAAAATCCCAGTGGGAATGAGCAGTTCTTC. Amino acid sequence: CASSQNPSGNEQFF.

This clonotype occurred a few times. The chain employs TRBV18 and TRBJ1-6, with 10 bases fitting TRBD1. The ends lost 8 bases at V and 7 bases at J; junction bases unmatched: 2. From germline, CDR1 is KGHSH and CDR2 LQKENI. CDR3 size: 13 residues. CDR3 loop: CASRGQGNSPLHF. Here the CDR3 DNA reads TGTGCCAGCCGGGGACAGGGGAATTCACCCCTCCACTTT.

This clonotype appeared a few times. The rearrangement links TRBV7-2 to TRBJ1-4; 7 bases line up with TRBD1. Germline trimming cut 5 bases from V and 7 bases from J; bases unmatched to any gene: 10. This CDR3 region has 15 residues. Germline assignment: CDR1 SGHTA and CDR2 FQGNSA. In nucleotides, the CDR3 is TGTGCCAGCAGCCCCCGAACAGGGGCGGGTGAAAAACTGTTTTTT. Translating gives CASSPRTGAGEKLFF.

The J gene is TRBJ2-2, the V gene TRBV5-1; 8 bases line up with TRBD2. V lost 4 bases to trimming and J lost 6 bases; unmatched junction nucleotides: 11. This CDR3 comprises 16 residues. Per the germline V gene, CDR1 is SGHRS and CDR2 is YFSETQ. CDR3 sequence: CASSPLPGGAAGELFF. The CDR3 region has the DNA TGCGCCAGCAGCCCGCTGCCGGGGGGGGCAGCCGGGGAGCTGTTTTTT.

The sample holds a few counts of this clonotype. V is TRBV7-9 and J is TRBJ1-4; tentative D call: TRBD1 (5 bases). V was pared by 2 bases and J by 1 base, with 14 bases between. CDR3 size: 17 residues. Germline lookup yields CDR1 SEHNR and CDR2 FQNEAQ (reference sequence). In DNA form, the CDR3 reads TGTGCCAGCAGCTTACCGGGGCAGGCACGAACTAATGAAAAACTGTTTTTT. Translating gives CASSLPGQARTNEKLFF.

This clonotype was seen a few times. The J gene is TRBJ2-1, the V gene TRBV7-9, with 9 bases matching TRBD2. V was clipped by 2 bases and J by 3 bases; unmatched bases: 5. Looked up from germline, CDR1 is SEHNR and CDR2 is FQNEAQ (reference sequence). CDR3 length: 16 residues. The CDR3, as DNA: TGTGCCAGCAGCTTATGGCTAGCGGGGTTCTACAATGAGCAGTTCTTC. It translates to CASSLWLAGFYNEQFF.

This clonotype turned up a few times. Here the CDR3 reads CASSLVPRGDTIYF. CDR3 coding DNA: TGTGCCAGCAGCTTAGTCCCCAGGGGTGACACCATATATTTT. This chain joins TRBV7-2 and TRBJ1-3; perhaps TRBD1 as D (6 bases). CDR1 and CDR2 (germline): SGHTA, FQGNSA. The CDR3 loop spans 14 amino acids. V lost 1 base to trimming and J lost 8 bases, with 12 bases between them.

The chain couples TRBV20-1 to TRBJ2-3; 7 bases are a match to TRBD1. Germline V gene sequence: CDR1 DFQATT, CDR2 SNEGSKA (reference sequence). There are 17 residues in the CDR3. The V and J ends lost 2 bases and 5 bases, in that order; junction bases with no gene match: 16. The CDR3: CSARRQGRGEGRDTQYF. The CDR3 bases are TGCAGTGCTAGACGACAGGGAAGGGGTGAGGGTAGAGATACGCAGTATTTT.

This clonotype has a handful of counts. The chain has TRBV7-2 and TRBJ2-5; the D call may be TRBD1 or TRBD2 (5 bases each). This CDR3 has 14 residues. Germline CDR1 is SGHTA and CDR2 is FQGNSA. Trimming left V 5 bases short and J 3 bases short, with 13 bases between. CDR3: CASSGRGGKETQYF. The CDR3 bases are TGTGCCAGCAGCGGTCGTGGGGGAAAAGAGACCCAGTACTTC.

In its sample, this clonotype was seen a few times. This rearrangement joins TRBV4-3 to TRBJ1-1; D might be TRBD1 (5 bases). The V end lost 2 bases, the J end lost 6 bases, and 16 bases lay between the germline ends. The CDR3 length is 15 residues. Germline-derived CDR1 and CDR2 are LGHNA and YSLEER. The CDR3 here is CASSQRNLRGPEAFF. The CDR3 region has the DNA TGCGCCAGCAGCCAAAGGAACCTCCGGGGACCTGAAGCTTTCTTT.

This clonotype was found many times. Here the CDR3 reads CASSLAGTGGETQYF. CDR3 in DNA: TGCGCCAGCAGCTTGGCCGGGACAGGGGGCGAGACCCAGTACTTC. This chain connects TRBV5-1 to TRBJ2-5, with 12 bases identical to TRBD1. This CDR3 spans 15 amino acids. With 0 bases clipped from V and 5 bases from J, the junction kept 2 bases outside the gene matches. Looked up from germline, CDR1 is SGHRS and CDR2 is YFSETQ.

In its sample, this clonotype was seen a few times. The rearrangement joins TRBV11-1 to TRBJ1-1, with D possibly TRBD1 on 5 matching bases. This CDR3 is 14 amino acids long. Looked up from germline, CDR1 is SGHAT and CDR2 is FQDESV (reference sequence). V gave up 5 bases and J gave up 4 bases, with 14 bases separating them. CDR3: CASSPWGGGTEAFF. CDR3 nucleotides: TGTGCCAGCAGCCCCTGGGGGGGGGGCACTGAAGCTTTCTTT.

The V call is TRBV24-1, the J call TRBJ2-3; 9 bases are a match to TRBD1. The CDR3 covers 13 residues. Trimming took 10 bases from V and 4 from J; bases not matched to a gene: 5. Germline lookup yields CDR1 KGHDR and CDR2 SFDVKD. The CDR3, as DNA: TGTGCCACACAGGGGGCGCGCCCAGATACGCAGTATTTT. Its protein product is CATQGARPDTQYF.

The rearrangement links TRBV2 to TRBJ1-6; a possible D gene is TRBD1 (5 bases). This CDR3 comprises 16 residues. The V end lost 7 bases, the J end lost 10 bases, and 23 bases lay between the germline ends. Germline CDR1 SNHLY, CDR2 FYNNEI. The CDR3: CASNRAEGPDESPLHF. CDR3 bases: TGTGCCAGCAATCGGGCCGAGGGGCCGGACGAGTCACCCCTCCACTTT.

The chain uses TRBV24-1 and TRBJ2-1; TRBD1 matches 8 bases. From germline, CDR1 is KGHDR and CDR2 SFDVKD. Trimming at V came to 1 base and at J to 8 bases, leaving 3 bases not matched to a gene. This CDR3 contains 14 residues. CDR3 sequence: CATSDLQGEYEQFF. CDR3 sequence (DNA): TGTGCCACCAGTGATTTACAGGGGGAATATGAGCAGTTCTTC.

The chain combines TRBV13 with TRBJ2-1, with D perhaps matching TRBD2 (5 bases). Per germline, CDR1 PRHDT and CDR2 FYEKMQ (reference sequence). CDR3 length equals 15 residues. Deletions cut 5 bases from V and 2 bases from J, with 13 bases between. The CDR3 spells CASSERYGAYNEQFF. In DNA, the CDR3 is TGTGCCAGCAGCGAACGATACGGGGCCTACAATGAGCAGTTCTTC.

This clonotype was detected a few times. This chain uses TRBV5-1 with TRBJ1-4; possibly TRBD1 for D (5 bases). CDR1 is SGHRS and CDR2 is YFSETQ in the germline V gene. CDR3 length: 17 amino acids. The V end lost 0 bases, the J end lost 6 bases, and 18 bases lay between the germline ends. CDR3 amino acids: CASSLGNTGTAYEKLFF. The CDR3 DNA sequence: TGCGCCAGCAGCTTGGGTAATACCGGGACTGCCTATGAAAAACTGTTTTTT. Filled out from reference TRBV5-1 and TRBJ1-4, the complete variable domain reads KAGVTQTPRYLIKTRGQQVTLSCSPISGHRSVSWYQQTPGQGLQFLFEYFSETQRNKGNFPGRFSGRQFSNSRSEMNVSTLELGDSALYLCASSLGNTGTAYEKLFFGSGTQLSVL.

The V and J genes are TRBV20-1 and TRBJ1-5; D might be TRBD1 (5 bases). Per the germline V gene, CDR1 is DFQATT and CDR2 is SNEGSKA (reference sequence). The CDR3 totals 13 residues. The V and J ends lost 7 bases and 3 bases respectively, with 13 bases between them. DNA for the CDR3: TGCAGTGTAACACCGGGGGTCAATCAGCCCCAGCATTTT. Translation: CSVTPGVNQPQHF.

CDR3 residues: CASSSEASTGNTIYF. The CDR3 DNA follows: TGTGCCAGCAGCTCCGAAGCATCAACGGGAAACACCATATATTTT. The J gene is TRBJ1-3, the V gene TRBV9; no clear D. The CDR3 is 15 amino acids. V lost 4 bases and J 4 bases, leaving 15 bases between the germline ends. Germline CDR1 and CDR2: SGDLS and YYNGEE.